The clone carrying this T cell receptor (beta chain) was counted a few times. This sample is drawn from a study of blood T cell repertoires in COVID-19. Study context: Both acute and convalescent COVID-19 samples were obtained from the United States, Italy and Spain. Sample material is recorded as cDNA or gDNA derived from T cells, B-cell-depleted T cells, or PBMCs.

The CDR3 length is 13 residues. CDR1 is SGDLS, CDR2 YYNGEE, per germline. Trimming took off 0 bases at V and 10 bases at J, with 11 bases between the two ends. Source study methods: Reference gene primer amplification gave estimated nucleated cell counts. The data were produced by immunoSEQ multiplex PCR, yet TCRdb's version contains in-frame clones alone and is incomplete. V, J and clone size are taken as reported in that table, and D and trimming were inferred from the DNA itself. The repertoire holds 75,000 to 95,000 clones, with 82% as singletons. This receptor was taken from a human donor in a cohort sampled during active COVID-19. V gene TRBV9 combines with J gene TRBJ2-1; D might be TRBD1 (5 bases). Sequenced sample: peripheral blood. In nucleotides, the CDR3 is TGTGCCAGCAGCGTAGCTTATACAGGAGAGCAGTTCTTC. Residues: CASSVAYTGEQFF.